This T cell receptor (beta chain) derives from a study of regulatory T cells in long-lasting Graves disease. Concerning this clonotype: One base away lies a much larger clone, so this may be a sequencing read error.

To make TCR beta libraries, researchers used iRepertoire HTBI primers and Arm-PCR of CDR3 regions. TCRdb re-derived calls from the multiplex PCR reads in MiXCR, one entry per CDR3 protein. Of more than 400,000 distinct CDR3 sequences detected, 15% to 20% appear once; the ten largest clones hold 9% to 15%. Time point defined: newly diagnosed GD, antithyroid drugs for less than 3 months. PBMC-derived RNA was used for the TCR library. The CDR3 is 18 residues long. Germline-derived CDR1 and CDR2 are MNHEY and SVGEGT. The same data also contributed to another study, on T cells in Graves' hyperthyroidism and ophthalmopathy.

The TCR comes from a man aged 40-55 years with Graves disease. The sample was peripheral blood mononuclear cells (PBMCs), taken at new diagnosis, from a patient treated with antithyroid drugs. The rearrangement joins TRBV6-2 or TRBV6-3 to TRBJ2-1, with 15 bases fitting TRBD2. CDR3 residues: CAGSYDGGLAGGVYEQFF. In DNA, the CDR3 is TGTGCCGGCAGTTACGATGGGGGACTAGCGGGAGGCGTCTATGAGCAGTTCTTC.